A selection of T cell receptor beta chains follows, all from one sample in a study of cytomegalovirus exposure and HLA in healthy donors. Generated by immunoSEQ multiplex PCR, the TCRdb table keeps only in-frame clones and is missing some. The table records about 190,000 clones, around four fifths of them present only once. Specimen: PBMCs. The origin of the receptors is a woman aged 45 to 65 in good health and CMV-seropositive. Both conserved end residues are trimmed from each CDR3. Each record gives: J gene, V gene, CDR3 protein.

J: TRBJ1-5
V: TRBV6-5
CDR3: ASSYYQGRNQPQH

J: TRBJ1-2
V: TRBV23-1
CDR3: ASSHPGPTPGYT

J: TRBJ2-6
V: TRBV21-1
CDR3: ASTLSRRDRANVLT

J: TRBJ1-1
V: TRBV2
CDR3: ASSDPTGKNTEAF

J: TRBJ1-6
V: TRBV5-1
CDR3: ASSLDGGNSPLH

J: TRBJ1-2
V: TRBV29-1
CDR3: SVEGLSNYGYT

J: TRBJ1-1
V: TRBV9
CDR3: ASSGGLWNTEAF

J: TRBJ1-5
V: TRBV5-4
CDR3: ASIGTEVNQPQH

J: TRBJ1-4
V: TRBV28
CDR3: ASSLGQGLNEKLF

J: TRBJ2-1
V: TRBV7-9
CDR3: ASRSSGARQYNEQF

J: TRBJ2-7
V: TRBV7-9
CDR3: ASSLRTRRTGDPTYEQY

J: TRBJ1-6
V: TRBV6-5
CDR3: ASSYFDRANSPLH

J: TRBJ2-1
V: TRBV27
CDR3: ASSIDRGFYNEQF

J: TRBJ1-3
V: TRBV6-1
CDR3: ASSEQQGAGNTIY